A selection of T cell receptor beta chains follows, all from one sample in a study of blood T cells in healthy people across ages. TCRdb reprocessed the 5' RACE reads via MiXCR and lists one record per CDR3 protein. Among roughly 900,000 distinct CDR3 sequences listed, around 48% were seen once. Sequencing used blood. The receptors shown here come from a man aged 30-40 years in good health. CDR3s include the opening cysteine and the closing phenylalanine or tryptophan. D genes are given only for firm matches. Clone size, where shown, is once, few, many, or a class for clones that have expanded.

D gene	V gene	clone size	J gene	CDR3 DNA	CDR3 protein
.	TRBV9	.	TRBJ2-7	TGTGCCAGCAGCAAGTGGACAGACAGCTACGAGCAGTACTTC	CASSKWTDSYEQYF
.	TRBV7-2	.	TRBJ2-2	TGTGCCAGCAGCTTAATGGCATCAGCGAACACCGGGGAGCTGTTTTTT	CASSLMASANTGELFF
TRBD1	TRBV6-5	.	TRBJ2-2	TGTGCCAGCAGACGACAGGGCGGGGAGCTGTTTTTT	CASRRQGGELFF
.	TRBV4-1	.	TRBJ2-7	TGCGCCAGCAGCCAAGCAGCGGGCTGCGAGCAGTACTTC	CASSQAAGCEQYF
.	TRBV6-2/TRBV6-3	once	TRBJ2-4	TGTGCCAGCAGTGCGGGACAAACGCTCAAAAACATTCAGTACTTC	CASSAGQTLKNIQYF
.	TRBV30	few	TRBJ2-3	TGTGCCTGGAGTGTACCGGATACGCAGTATTTT	CAWSVPDTQYF
.	TRBV27	.	TRBJ2-1	TGTGCCAGCAAGGCCGCGGGAGCAGGGGGCCGGGTTGAGCAGTTCTTC	CASKAAGAGGRVEQFF
.	TRBV14	once	TRBJ1-2	TGTGCCAGCAGCCAAGATCGGCCAGAGACTGTCTATGGCTACACCTTC	CASSQDRPETVYGYTF
TRBD1	TRBV28	.	TRBJ1-2	TGTGCCAGCAGTTTATTGGGGGGACAGGGTTATGGCTACACCTTC	CASSLLGGQGYGYTF
.	TRBV5-1	.	TRBJ2-7	TGCGCCAGCAGACGGACAGAGGCCTACGAGCAGTACTTC	CASRRTEAYEQYF
.	TRBV18	.	TRBJ2-7	TGTGCCAGCTCACCACAGGCCTCCTACGAGCAGTACTTC	CASSPQASYEQYF
.	TRBV7-2	few	TRBJ2-7	TGTGCCAGCAGCACTGGCCTTTTCTACGAGCAGTACTTC	CASSTGLFYEQYF
TRBD1	TRBV29-1	few	TRBJ2-3	TGCAGCGTCCTGGGACAGGGAAGCACAGATACGCAGTATTTT	CSVLGQGSTDTQYF
TRBD2	TRBV4-2	few	TRBJ2-5	TGTGCCAGCAGCTTACAAGCTCCCCTAGCGGGGGGACAGCAAGAGACCCAGTACTTC	CASSLQAPLAGGQQETQYF
.	TRBV2	.	TRBJ1-5	TGTGCCAGCAGTGATCCGGGGATGCTCAATCAGCCCCAGCATTTT	CASSDPGMLNQPQHF
.	TRBV24-1	.	TRBJ2-3	TGTGCCACCAATGCGGGGACAGATACGCAGTATTTT	CATNAGTDTQYF
TRBD1	TRBV7-2	once	TRBJ1-5	TGTGCCAGCAGCTTAGGGGCAGGGGGCCCCCCGAGACCCCAGCATTTT	CASSLGAGGPPRPQHF
.	TRBV5-1	.	TRBJ1-2	TGCGCCAGCAGCGTGGATCGTCAGGAAGGCTACACCTTC	CASSVDRQEGYTF
.	TRBV9	few	TRBJ2-1	TGTGCCAGCAGCGTAGATTGGGGGGGGGCCTATGAGCAGTTCTTC	CASSVDWGGAYEQFF
.	TRBV29-1	few	TRBJ2-1	TGCAGCGCCGATGGGGGGGCGAATGAGCAGTTCTTC	CSADGGANEQFF
.	TRBV7-2	.	TRBJ2-5	TGTGCCGGCAGCTTAGCTCAGGGATCGGGGGAGACCCAGTACTTC	CAGSLAQGSGETQYF
TRBD1	TRBV4-2	many	TRBJ2-7	TGTGCCAGCAGCCAGAGACAGGGGAGGACCTACGAGCAGTACTTC	CASSQRQGRTYEQYF
.	TRBV10-2	few	TRBJ2-6	TGCGCCAGCAGTGATGGGTTCTCTGGGGCCAACGTCCTGACTTTC	CASSDGFSGANVLTF
.	TRBV7-2	few	TRBJ1-2	TGTGCCAGCAGCTTAGCGCTAAGGGTTTACACCTTC	CASSLALRVYTF
TRBD2	TRBV9	.	TRBJ2-3	TGTGCCAGCAGCGTAGTAGTAGCGGGGGATACGCAGTATTTT	CASSVVVAGDTQYF
.	TRBV4-2	.	TRBJ2-5	TGTGCCAGCAGCCACACAGGCTCCCAGGAGACCCAGTACTTC	CASSHTGSQETQYF
.	TRBV6-6	many	TRBJ1-1	TGTGCCAGCACCCTAAACAGGGATATGAACACTGAAGCTTTCTTT	CASTLNRDMNTEAFF
.	TRBV14	.	TRBJ2-3	TGTGCCAGCAGCCAATTGGGCACAGATACGCAGTATTTT	CASSQLGTDTQYF
TRBD1	TRBV6-5	.	TRBJ1-2	TGTGCCAGCAGTTACTCCTGGCAGGGGGGCTATGGCTACACCTTC	CASSYSWQGGYGYTF
.	TRBV6-5	.	TRBJ1-1	TGTGCCAGCAGGCCAGACAGAGTTGCGAACACTGAAGCTTTCTTT	CASRPDRVANTEAFF
.	TRBV24-1	.	TRBJ2-2	TGTGCCACCAGAAGGGAGACCGGGGAGCTGTTTTTT	CATRRETGELFF
.	TRBV27	.	TRBJ2-7	TGTGCCAGCAGTCCGATTCAGGGTCGTGGCGAGCAGTACTTC	CASSPIQGRGEQYF
.	TRBV19	.	TRBJ1-2	TGTGCCAGAGGGAGCGGTCCTAGCTATGGCTACACCTTC	CARGSGPSYGYTF
.	TRBV7-2	.	TRBJ2-7	TGTGCCAGCAGCTCGTTAACAGGGTTCTCCGCCTACGAGCAGTACTTC	CASSSLTGFSAYEQYF
TRBD1	TRBV2	.	TRBJ2-7	TGTGCCAGCACCTTGGGACAGGATTACAATGAGCAGTACTTC	CASTLGQDYNEQYF
.	TRBV5-4	many	TRBJ2-7	TGTGCCAGCAGCTCAACGGACGCGCCCTACGAGCAGTACTTC	CASSSTDAPYEQYF
.	TRBV28	many	TRBJ2-7	TGTGCCAGCAGTTCCTACAACGAGCAGTACTTC	CASSSYNEQYF
TRBD1	TRBV7-9	few	TRBJ1-2	TGTGCCAGCAGCCCCGGGACAGGGGACCTCTATGGCTACACCTTC	CASSPGTGDLYGYTF
TRBD1	TRBV11-1	once	TRBJ2-2	TGTGCCAGCAGCTTAGTTCTACGGACAGGGGTCACCGGGGAGCTGTTTTTT	CASSLVLRTGVTGELFF